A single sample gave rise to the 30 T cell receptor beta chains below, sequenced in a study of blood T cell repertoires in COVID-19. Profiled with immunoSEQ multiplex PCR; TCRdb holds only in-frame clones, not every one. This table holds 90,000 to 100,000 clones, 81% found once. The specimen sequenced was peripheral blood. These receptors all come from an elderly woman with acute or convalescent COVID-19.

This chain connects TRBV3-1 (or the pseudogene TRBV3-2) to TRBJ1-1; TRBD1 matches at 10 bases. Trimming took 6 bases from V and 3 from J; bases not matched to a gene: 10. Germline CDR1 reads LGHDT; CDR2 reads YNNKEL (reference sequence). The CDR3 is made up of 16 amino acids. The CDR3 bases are TGTGCCAGCAGTCCTACCGACAGGGGGCGGCACACTGAAGCTTTCTTT. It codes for CASSPTDRGRHTEAFF.

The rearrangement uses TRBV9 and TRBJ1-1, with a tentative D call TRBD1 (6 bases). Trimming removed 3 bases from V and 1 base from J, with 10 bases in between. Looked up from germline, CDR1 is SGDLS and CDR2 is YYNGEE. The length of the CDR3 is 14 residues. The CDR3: CASSAVTGNTEAFF. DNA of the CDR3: TGTGCCAGCAGCGCCGTGACAGGGAACACTGAAGCTTTCTTT.

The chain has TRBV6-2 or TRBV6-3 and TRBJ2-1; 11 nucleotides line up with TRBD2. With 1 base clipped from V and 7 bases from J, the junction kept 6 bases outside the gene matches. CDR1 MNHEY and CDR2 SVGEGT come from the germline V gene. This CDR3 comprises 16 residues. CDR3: CASSYYLAGGQNEQFF. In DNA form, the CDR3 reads TGTGCCAGCAGTTACTACCTAGCGGGGGGTCAAAATGAGCAGTTCTTC.

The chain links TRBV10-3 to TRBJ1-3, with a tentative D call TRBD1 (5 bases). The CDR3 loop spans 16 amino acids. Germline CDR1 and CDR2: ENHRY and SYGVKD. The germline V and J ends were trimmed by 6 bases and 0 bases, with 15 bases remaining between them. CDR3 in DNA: TGTGCCATCAGCCCAGGGCAGGCTAGCTCTGGAAACACCATATATTTT. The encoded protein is CAISPGQASSGNTIYF.

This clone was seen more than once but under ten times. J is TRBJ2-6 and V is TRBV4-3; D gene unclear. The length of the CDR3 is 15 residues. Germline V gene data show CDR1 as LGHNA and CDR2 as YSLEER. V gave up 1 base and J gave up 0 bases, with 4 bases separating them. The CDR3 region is CASSQGGSGANVLTF. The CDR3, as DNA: TGCGCCAGCAGCCAAGGAGGCTCTGGGGCCAACGTCCTGACTTTC.

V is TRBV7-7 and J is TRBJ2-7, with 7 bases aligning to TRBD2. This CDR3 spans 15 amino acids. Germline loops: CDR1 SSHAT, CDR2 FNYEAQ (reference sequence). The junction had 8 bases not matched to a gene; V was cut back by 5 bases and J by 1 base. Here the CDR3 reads CASSRGLGASYEQYF. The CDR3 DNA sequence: TGTGCCAGCAGCCGAGGACTAGGAGCATCCTACGAGCAGTACTTC.

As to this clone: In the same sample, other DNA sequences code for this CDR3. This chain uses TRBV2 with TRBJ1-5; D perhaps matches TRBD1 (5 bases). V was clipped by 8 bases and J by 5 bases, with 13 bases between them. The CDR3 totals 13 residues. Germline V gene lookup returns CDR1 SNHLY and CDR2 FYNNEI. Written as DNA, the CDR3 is TGTGCCAGCGCTTACTGGGGGGATCAGCCCCAGCATTTT. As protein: CASAYWGDQPQHF.

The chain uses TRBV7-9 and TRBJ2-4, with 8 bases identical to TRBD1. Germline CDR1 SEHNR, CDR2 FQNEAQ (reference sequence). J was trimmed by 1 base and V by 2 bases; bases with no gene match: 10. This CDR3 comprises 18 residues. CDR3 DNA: TGTGCCAGCAGCTTAAACACAGGGGGTAAGGGGGCCAAAAACATTCAGTACTTC. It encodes CASSLNTGGKGAKNIQYF.

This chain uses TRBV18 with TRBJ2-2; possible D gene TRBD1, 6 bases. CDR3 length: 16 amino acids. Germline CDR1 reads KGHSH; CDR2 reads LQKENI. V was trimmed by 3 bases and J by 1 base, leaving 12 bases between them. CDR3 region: CASSPVGQQNTGELFF. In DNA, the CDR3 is TGTGCCAGCTCACCTGTTGGACAGCAGAACACCGGGGAGCTGTTTTTT.

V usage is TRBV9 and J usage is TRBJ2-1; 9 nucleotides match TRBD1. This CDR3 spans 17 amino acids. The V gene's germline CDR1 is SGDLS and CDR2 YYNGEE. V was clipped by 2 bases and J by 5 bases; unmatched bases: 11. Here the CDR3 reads CASSVSTGTGSNNEQFF. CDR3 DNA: TGTGCCAGCAGCGTGTCGACCGGGACAGGGTCTAACAATGAGCAGTTCTTC.

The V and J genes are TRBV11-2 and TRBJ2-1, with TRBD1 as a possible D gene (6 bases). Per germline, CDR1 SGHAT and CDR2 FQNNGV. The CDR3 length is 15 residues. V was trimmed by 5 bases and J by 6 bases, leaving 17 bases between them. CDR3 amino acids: CASSADSLAGNEQFF. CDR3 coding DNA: TGTGCCAGCAGCGCGGACAGTCTGGCCGGCAATGAGCAGTTCTTC.

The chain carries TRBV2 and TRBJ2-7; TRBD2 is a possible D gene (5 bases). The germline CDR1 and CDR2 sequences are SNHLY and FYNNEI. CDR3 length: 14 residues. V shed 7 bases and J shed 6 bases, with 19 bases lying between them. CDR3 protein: CASTVRRLGSEQYF. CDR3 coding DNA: TGTGCCAGCACAGTGAGGAGGCTGGGCTCCGAGCAGTACTTC.

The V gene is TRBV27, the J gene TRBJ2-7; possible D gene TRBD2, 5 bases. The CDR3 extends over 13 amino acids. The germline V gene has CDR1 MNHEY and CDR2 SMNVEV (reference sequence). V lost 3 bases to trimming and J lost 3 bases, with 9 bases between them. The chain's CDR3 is CASSFRTGYEQYF. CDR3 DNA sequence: TGTGCCAGCAGTTTCCGGACTGGCTACGAGCAGTACTTC.

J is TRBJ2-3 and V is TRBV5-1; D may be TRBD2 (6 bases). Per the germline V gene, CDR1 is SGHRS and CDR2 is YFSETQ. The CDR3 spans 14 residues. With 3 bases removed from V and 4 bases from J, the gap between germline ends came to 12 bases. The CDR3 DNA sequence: TGCGCCAGCAGCTCCCCCGGAGGGTCAGATACGCAGTATTTT. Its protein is CASSSPGGSDTQYF.

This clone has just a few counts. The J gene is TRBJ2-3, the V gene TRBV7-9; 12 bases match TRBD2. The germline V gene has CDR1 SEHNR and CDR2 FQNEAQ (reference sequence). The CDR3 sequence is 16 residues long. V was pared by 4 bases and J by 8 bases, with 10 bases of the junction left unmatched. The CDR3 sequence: CASSSPSSGGAATQYF. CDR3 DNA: TGTGCCAGCAGCTCCCCATCTAGCGGGGGGGCCGCTACGCAGTATTTT.

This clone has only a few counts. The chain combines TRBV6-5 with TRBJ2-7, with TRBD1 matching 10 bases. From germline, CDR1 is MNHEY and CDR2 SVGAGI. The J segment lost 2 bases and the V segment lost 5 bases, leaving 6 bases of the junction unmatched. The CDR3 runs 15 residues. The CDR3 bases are TGTGCCAGCAGTCCCGGGACAGGGGCAACCTACGAGCAGTACGTC. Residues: CASSPGTGATYEQYV.

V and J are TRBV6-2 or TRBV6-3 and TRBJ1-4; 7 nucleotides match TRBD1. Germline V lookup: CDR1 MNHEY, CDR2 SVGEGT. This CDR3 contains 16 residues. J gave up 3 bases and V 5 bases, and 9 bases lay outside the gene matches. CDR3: CASSPAGGTANEKLFF. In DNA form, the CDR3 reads TGTGCCAGCAGTCCCGCAGGGGGTACAGCTAATGAAAAACTGTTTTTT.

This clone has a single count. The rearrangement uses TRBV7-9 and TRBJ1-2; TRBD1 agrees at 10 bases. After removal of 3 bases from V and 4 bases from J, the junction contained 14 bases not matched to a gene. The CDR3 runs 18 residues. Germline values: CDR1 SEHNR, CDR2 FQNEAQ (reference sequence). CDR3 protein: CASSFQRQGASRPYGYTF. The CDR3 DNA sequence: TGTGCCAGCAGCTTTCAAAGACAGGGGGCATCTCGGCCCTATGGCTACACCTTC.

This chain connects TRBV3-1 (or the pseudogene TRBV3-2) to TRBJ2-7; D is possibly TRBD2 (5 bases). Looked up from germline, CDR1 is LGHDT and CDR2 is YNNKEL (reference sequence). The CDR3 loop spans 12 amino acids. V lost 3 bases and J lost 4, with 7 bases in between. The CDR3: CASSHRGYEQYF. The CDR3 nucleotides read TGTGCCAGCAGCCACCGGGGATACGAGCAGTACTTC.

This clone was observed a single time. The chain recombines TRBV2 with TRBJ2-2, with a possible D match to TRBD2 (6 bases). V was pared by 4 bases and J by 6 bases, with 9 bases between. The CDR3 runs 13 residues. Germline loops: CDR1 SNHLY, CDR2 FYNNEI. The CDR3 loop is CASSASVAGELFF. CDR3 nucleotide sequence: TGTGCCAGCAGTGCTAGCGTGGCCGGGGAGCTGTTTTTT.

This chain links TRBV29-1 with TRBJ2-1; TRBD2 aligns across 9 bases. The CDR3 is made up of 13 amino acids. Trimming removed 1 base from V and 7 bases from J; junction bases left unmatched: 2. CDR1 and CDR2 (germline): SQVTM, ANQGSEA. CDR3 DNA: TGCAGCGTTGAAGGTCTAGCGGGGAATGAGCAGTTCTTC. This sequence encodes CSVEGLAGNEQFF.

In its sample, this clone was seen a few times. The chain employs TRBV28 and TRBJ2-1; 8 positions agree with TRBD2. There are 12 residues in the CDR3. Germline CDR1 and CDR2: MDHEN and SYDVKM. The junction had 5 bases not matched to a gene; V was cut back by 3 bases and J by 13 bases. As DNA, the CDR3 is TGTGCCAGCAGTTTGAGACTAGCGAATCAGTTCTTC. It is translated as CASSLRLANQFF.

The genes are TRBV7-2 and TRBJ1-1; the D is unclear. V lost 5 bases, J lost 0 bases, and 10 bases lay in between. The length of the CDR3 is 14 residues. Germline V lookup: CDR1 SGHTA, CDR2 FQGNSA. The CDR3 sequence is CASSPRGMNTEAFF. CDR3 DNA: TGTGCCAGCAGCCCACGAGGGATGAACACTGAAGCTTTCTTT.

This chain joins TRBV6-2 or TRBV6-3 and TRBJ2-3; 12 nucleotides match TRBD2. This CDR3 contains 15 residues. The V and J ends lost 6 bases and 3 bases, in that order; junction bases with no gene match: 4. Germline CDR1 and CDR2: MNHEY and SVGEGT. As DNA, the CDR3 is TGTGCCAGCAGCGGCGGACTAGCGGGGACAGATACGCAGTATTTT. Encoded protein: CASSGGLAGTDTQYF.

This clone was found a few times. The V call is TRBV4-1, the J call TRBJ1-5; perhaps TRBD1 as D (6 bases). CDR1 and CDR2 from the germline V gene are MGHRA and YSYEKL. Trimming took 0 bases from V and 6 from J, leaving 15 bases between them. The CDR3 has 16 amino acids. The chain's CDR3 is CASSQEGGGFRQPQHF. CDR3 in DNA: TGCGCCAGCAGCCAAGAAGGCGGGGGCTTTCGTCAGCCCCAGCATTTT.

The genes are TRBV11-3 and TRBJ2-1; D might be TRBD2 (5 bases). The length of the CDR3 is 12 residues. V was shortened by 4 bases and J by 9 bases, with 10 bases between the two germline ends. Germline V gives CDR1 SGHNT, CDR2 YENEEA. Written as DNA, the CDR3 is TGTGCCAGCAGCTCGGGGTTCGGTGAGCAGTTCTTC. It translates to CASSSGFGEQFF. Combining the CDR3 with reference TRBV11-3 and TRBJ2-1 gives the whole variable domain EAGVVQSPRYKIIEKKQPVAFWCNPISGHNTLYWYLQNLGQGPELLIRYENEEAVDDSQLPKDRFSAERLKGVDSTLKIQPAELGDSAVYLCASSSGFGEQFFGPGTRLTVL.

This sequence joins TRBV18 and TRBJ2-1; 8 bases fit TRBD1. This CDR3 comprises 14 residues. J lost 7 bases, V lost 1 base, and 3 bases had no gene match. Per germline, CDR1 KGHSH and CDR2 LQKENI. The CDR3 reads CASSPRQGANEQFF. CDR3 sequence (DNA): TGTGCCAGCTCACCACGGCAGGGGGCTAATGAGCAGTTCTTC.

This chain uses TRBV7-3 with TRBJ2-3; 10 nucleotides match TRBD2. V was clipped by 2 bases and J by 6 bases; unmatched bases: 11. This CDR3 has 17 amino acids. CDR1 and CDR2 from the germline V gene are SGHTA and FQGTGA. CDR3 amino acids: CASSLQTSGDRRDTQYF. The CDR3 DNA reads TGTGCCAGCAGCTTACAAACTAGCGGGGACCGGAGGGATACGCAGTATTTT. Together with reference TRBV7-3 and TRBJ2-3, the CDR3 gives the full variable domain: GAGVSQTPSNKVTEKGKYVELRCDPISGHTALYWYRQSLGQGPEFLIYFQGTGAADDSGLPNDRFFAVRPEGSVSTLKIQRTERGDSAVYLCASSLQTSGDRRDTQYFGPGTRLTVL.

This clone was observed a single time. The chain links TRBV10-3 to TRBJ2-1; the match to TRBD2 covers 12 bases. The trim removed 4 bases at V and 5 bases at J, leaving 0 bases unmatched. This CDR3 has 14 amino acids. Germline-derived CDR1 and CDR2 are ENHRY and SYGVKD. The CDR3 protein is CAISGTSGDNEQFF. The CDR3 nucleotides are TGTGCCATCAGTGGGACTAGCGGGGACAATGAGCAGTTCTTC.

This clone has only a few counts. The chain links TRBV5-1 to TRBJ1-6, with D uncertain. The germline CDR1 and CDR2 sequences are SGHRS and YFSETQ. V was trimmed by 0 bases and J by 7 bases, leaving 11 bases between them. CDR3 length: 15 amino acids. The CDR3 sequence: CASSLDSSLNSPLHF. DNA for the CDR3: TGCGCCAGCAGCTTGGACAGTTCATTAAATTCACCCCTCCACTTT.